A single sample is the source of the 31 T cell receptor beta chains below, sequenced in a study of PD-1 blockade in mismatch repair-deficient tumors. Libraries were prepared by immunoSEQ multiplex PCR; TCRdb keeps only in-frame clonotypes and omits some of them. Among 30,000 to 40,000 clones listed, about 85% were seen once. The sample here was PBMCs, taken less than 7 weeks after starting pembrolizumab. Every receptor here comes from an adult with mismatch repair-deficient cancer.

CDR3 DNA sequence: TGTGCCAGCAGCTTAGGTTTCGGGGGATGGGAGCCCCAGCATTTT. This translates into CASSLGFGGWEPQHF. This chain links TRBV7-2 with TRBJ1-5, with D possibly being TRBD1 (5 bases). V was cut by 1 base and J by 8 bases, with 15 bases left in between. CDR3 length: 15 amino acids. Germline CDR1 and CDR2: SGHTA and FQGNSA.

This CDR3 reads CASSLGPGQGPYEQYF. The DNA of the CDR3 is TGTGCCAGCAGCTTAGGTCCCGGACAGGGACCCTACGAGCAGTACTTC. This chain connects TRBV7-9 to TRBJ2-7, with 8 bases identical to TRBD1. V lost 1 base and J lost 2; bases outside the gene matches: 7. The length of the CDR3 is 16 residues. Looked up from germline, CDR1 is SEHNR and CDR2 is FQNEAQ (reference sequence).

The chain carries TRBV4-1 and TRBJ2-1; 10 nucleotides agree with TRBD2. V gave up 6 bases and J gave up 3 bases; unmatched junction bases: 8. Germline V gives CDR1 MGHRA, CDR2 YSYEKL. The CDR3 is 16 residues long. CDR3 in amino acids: CASSAAGTSVYNEQFF. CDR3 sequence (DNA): TGCGCCAGCAGTGCGGCCGGGACTAGCGTCTACAATGAGCAGTTCTTC.

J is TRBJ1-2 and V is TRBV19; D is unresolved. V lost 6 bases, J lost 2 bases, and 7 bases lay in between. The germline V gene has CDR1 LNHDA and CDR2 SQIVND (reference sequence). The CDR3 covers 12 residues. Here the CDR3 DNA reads TGTGCCAGTAGGAACCAGAACTATGGCTACACCTTC. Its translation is CASRNQNYGYTF.

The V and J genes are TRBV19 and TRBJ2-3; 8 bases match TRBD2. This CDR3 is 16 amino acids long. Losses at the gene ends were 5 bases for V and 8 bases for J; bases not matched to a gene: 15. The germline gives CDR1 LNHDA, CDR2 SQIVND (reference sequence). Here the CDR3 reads CASSLGLAGSEVTQYF. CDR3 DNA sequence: TGTGCCAGTAGTTTAGGACTAGCAGGGTCTGAAGTTACGCAGTATTTT. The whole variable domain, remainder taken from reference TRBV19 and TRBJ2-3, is DGGITQSPKYLFRKEGQNVTLSCEQNLNHDAMYWYRQDPGQGLRLIYYSQIVNDFQKGDIAEGYSVSREKKESFPLTVTSAQKNPTAFYLCASSLGLAGSEVTQYFGPGTRLTVL.

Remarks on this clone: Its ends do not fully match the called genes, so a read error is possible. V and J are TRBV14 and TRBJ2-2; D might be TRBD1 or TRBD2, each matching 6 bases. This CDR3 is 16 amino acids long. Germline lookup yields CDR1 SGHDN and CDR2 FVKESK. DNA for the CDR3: TGTGCCAGCAGTCAAGCGGGCAGGGGCGCCACCGGGGAGCTGTTTTTT. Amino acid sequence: CASSQAGRGATGELFF.

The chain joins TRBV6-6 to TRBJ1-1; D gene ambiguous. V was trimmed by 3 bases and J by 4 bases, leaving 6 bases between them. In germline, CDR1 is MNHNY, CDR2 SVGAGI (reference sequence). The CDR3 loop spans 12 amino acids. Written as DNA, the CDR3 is TGTGCCAGCAGTTATGGAGGCACTGAAGCTTTCTTT. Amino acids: CASSYGGTEAFF.

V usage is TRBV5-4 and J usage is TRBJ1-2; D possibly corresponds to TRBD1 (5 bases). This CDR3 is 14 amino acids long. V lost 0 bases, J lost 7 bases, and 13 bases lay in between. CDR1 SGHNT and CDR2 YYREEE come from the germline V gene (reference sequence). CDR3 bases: TGTGCCAGCAGCTTGGCCGATGGGGGGTTTGGCTACACCTTC. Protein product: CASSLADGGFGYTF.

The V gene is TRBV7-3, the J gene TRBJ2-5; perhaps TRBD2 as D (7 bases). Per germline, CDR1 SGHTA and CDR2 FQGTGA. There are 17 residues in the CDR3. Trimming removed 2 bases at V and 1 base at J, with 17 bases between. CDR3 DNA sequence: TGTGCCAGCAGCTTAGGTCTGGGGGGGGGCCTCCAAGAGACCCAGTACTTC. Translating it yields CASSLGLGGGLQETQYF. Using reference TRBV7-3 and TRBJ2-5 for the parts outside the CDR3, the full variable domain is GAGVSQTPSNKVTEKGKYVELRCDPISGHTALYWYRQSLGQGPEFLIYFQGTGAADDSGLPNDRFFAVRPEGSVSTLKIQRTERGDSAVYLCASSLGLGGGLQETQYFGPGTRLLVL.

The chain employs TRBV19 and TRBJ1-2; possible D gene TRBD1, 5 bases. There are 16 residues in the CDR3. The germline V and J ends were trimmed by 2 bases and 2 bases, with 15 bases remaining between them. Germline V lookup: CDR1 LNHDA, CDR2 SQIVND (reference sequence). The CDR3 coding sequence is TGTGCCAGTAGTATACTTGACAGCCAAGGGAACTATGGCTACACCTTC. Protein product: CASSILDSQGNYGYTF. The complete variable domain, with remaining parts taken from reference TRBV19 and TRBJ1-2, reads DGGITQSPKYLFRKEGQNVTLSCEQNLNHDAMYWYRQDPGQGLRLIYYSQIVNDFQKGDIAEGYSVSREKKESFPLTVTSAQKNPTAFYLCASSILDSQGNYGYTFGSGTRLTVV.

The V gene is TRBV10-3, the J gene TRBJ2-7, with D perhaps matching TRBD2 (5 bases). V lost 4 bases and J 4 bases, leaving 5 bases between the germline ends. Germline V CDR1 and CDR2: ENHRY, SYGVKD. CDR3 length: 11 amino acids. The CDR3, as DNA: TGTGCCATCAGTGGGGAGTACGAGCAGTACTTC. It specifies CAISGEYEQYF.

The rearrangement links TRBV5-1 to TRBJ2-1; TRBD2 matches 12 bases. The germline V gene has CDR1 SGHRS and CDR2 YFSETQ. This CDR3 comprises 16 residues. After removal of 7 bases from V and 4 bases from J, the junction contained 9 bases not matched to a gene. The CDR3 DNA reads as TGCGCCAGCGCCTTTCTAGCGGGAGGGCGATACAATGAGCAGTTCTTC. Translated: CASAFLAGGRYNEQFF.

The CDR3 coding sequence is TGTGCCTGCCGGACGAGCGGGAGAGAAGAGACCCAGTACTTC. The encoded protein is CACRTSGREETQYF. The chain has TRBV6-1 and TRBJ2-5, with 8 bases identical to TRBD2. The V and J ends lost 11 bases and 3 bases, in that order; junction bases with no gene match: 11. This CDR3 has 14 residues. CDR1 is MNHNS, CDR2 SASEGT, per germline.

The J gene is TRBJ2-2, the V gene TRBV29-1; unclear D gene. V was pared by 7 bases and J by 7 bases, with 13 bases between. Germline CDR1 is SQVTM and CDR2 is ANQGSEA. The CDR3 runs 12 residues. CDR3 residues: CSAHLLGGELFF. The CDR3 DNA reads TGCAGCGCTCACCTTCTAGGCGGGGAGCTGTTTTTT.

CDR3: CASSVRHDQETQYF. The DNA for the CDR3 is TGTGCCAGCAGTGTCCGACACGATCAAGAGACCCAGTACTTC. This chain uses TRBV6-1 with TRBJ2-5; no reliable D call. From germline, CDR1 is MNHNS and CDR2 SASEGT. This CDR3 contains 14 residues. The V end was cut by 4 bases, the J end by 2 bases, with 11 bases between.

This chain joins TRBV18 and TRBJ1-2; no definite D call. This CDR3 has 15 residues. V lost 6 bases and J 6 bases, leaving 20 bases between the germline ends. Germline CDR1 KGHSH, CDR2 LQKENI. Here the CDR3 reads CASSPYETGGNGYTF. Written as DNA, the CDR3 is TGTGCCAGCTCTCCGTACGAGACGGGAGGAAATGGCTACACCTTC.

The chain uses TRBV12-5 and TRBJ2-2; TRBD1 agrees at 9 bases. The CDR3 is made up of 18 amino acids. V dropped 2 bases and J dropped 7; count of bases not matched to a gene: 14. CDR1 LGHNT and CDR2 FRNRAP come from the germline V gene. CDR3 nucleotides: TGTGCTAGTGGTTTGTTTGGGAGCCGGGACAGGGTGGTCGGGGAGCTGTTTTTT. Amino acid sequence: CASGLFGSRDRVVGELFF.

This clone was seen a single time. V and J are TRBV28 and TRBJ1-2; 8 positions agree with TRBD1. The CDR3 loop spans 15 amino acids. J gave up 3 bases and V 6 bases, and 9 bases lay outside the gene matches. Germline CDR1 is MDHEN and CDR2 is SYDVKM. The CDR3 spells CASSLRTGGYYGYTF. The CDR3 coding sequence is TGTGCCAGCAGCCTTCGTACAGGGGGTTACTATGGCTACACCTTC.

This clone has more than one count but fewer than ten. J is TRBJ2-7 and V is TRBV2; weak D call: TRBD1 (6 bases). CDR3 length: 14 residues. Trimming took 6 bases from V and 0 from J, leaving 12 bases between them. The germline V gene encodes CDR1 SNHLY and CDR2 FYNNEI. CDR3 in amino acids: CASRTGLSSYEQYF. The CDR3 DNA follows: TGTGCCAGCAGAACAGGGCTTAGCTCCTACGAGCAGTACTTC.

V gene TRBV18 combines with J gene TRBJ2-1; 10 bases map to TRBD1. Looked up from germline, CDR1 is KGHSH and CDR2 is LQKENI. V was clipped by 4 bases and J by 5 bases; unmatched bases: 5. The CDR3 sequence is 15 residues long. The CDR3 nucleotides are TGTGCCAGCTCACTAGGACAGGGGGGGAACAATGAGCAGTTCTTC. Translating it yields CASSLGQGGNNEQFF. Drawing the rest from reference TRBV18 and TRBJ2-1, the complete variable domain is NAGVMQNPRHLVRRRGQEARLRCSPMKGHSHVYWYRQLPEEGLKFMVYLQKENIIDESGMPKERFSAEFPKEGPSILRIQQVVRGDSAAYFCASSLGQGGNNEQFFGPGTRLTVL.

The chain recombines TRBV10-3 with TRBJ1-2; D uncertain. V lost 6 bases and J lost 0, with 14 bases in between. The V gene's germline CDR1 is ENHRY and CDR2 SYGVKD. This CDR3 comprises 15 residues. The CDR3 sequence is CAIRVQVGSNYGYTF. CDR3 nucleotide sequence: TGTGCCATCAGAGTTCAAGTGGGCTCTAACTATGGCTACACCTTC.

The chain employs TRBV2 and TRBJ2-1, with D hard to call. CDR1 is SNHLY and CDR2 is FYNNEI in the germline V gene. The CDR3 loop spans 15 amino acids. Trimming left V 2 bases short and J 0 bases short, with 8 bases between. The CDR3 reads CASSELRSSYNEQFF. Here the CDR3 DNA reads TGTGCCAGCAGTGAACTCAGAAGCTCCTACAATGAGCAGTTCTTC.

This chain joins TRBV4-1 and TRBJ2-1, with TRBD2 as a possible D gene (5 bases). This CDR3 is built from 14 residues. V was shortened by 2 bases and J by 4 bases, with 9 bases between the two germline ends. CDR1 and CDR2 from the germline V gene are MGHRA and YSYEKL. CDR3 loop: CASSQLLGYNEQFF. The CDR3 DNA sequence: TGCGCCAGCAGCCAACTACTAGGTTACAATGAGCAGTTCTTC.

CDR3 residues: CASSLIQGKSSPLHF. The CDR3, as DNA: TGTGCCAGCAGCTTAATTCAGGGGAAGAGTTCACCCCTCCACTTT. This chain uses TRBV7-2 with TRBJ1-6; tentative D call: TRBD1 (6 bases). CDR3 length equals 15 residues. Germline V CDR1 and CDR2: SGHTA, FQGNSA. V lost 2 bases and J lost 9, with 14 bases in between.

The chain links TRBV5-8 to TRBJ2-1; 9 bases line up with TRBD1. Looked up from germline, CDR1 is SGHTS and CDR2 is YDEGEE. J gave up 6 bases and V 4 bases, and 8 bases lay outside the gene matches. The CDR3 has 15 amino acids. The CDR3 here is CASSGGQGLVNEQFF. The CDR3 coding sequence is TGTGCCAGCAGCGGGGGACAGGGACTGGTCAATGAGCAGTTCTTC.

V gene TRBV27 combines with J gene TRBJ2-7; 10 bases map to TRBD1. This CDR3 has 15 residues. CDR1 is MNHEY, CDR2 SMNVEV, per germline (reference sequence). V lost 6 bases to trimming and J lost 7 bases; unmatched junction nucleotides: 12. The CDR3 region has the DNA TGTGCCAGCAGCCGGACCGGGACAGGGGCTAGGGAGCAGTACTTC. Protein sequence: CASSRTGTGAREQYF.

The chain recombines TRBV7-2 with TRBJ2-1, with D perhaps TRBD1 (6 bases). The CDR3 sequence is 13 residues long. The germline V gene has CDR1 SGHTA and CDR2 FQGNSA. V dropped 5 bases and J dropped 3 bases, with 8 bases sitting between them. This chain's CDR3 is CASSPGVYNEQFF. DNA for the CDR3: TGTGCCAGCAGCCCAGGGGTCTACAATGAGCAGTTCTTC. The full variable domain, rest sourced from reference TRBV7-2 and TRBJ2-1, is GAGVSQSPSNKVTEKGKDVELRCDPISGHTALYWYRQSLGQGLEFLIYFQGNSAPDKSGLPSDRFSAERTGGSVSTLTIQRTQQEDSAVYLCASSPGVYNEQFFGPGTRLTVL.

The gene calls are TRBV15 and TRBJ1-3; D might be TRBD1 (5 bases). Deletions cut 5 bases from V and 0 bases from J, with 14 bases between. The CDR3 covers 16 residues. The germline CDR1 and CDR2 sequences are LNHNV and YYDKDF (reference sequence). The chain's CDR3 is CATSSGDAYSGNTIYF. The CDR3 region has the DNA TGTGCCACCAGCTCGGGGGACGCATACTCTGGAAACACCATATATTTT.

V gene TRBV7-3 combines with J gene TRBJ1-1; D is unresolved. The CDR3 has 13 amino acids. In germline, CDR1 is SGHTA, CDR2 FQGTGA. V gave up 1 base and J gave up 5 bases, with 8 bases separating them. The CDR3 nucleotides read TGTGCCAGCAGCTTAAATTCGGGGACTGAAGCTTTCTTT. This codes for CASSLNSGTEAFF.

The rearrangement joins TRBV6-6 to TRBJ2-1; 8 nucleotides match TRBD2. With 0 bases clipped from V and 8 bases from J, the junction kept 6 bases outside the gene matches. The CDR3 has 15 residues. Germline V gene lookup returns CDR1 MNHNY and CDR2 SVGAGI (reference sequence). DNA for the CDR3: TGTGCCAGCAGTTACTCGATTCGGGGGGGGGATGAGCAGTTCTTC. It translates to CASSYSIRGGDEQFF.

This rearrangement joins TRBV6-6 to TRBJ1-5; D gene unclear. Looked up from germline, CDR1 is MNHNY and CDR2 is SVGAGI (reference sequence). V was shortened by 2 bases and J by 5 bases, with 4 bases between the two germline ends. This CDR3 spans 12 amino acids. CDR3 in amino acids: CASSYPDQPQHF. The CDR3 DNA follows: TGTGCCAGCAGTTACCCTGATCAGCCCCAGCATTTT.